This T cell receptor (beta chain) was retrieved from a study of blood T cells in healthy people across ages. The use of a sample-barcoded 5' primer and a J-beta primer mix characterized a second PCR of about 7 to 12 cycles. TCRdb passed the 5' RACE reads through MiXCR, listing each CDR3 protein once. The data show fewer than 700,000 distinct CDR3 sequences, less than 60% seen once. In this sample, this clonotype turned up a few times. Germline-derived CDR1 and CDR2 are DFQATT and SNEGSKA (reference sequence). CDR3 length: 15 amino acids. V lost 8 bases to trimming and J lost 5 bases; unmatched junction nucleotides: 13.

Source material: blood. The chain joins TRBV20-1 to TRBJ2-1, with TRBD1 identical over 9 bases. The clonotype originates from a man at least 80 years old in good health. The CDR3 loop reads CSPRDTGTGNNEQFF. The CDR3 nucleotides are TGCAGTCCCAGAGACACCGGGACAGGGAACAATGAGCAGTTCTTC.